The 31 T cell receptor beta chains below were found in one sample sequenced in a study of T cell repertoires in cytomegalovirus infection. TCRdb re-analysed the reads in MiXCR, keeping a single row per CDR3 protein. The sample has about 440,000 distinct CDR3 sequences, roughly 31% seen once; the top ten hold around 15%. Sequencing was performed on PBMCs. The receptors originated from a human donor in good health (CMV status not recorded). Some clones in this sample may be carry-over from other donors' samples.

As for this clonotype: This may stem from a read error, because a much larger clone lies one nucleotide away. The CDR3 spells CATAPRRETNYGYPF. The CDR3 nucleotides are TGTGCCACCGCGCCCAGGAGGGAAACCAACTATGGCTACCCCTTC. The chain recombines TRBV19 with TRBJ1-2; D not resolved. The CDR3 totals 15 residues. Germline V gives CDR1 LNHDA, CDR2 SQIVND (reference sequence).

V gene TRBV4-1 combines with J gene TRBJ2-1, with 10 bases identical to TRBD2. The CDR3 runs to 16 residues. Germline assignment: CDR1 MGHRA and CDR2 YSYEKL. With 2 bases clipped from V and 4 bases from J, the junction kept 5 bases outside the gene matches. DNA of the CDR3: TGCGCCAGCAGCCAACTACTAGCGGGGCCTTACAATGAGCAGTTCTTC. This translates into CASSQLLAGPYNEQFF.

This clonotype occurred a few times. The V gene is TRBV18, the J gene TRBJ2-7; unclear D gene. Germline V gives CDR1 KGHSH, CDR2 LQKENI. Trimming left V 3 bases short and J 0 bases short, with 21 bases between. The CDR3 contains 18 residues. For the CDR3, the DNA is TGTGCCAGCTCACCTCGAGAGTCGAGGCACCCCCTCTCCTACGAGCAGTACTTC. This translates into CASSPRESRHPLSYEQYF.

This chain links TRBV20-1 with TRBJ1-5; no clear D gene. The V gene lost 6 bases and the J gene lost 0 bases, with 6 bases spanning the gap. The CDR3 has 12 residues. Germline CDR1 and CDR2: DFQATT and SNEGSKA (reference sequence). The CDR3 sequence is CSAKNSNQPQHF. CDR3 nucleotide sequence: TGCAGTGCGAAGAATAGCAATCAGCCCCAGCATTTT.

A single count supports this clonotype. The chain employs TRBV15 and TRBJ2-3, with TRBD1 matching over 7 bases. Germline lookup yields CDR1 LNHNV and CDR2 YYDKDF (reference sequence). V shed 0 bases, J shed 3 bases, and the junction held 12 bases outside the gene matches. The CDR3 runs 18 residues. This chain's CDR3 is CATSRDPPGQLRTDTQYF. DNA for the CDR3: TGTGCCACCAGCAGAGACCCCCCGGGACAGCTCAGGACAGATACGCAGTATTTT.

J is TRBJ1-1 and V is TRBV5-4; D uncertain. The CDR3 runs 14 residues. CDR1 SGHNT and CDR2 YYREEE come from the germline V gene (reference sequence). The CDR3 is CAANSDQWDTEAFF. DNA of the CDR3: TGTGCAGCTAATTCTGACCAGTGGGACACTGAAGCTTTCTTT.

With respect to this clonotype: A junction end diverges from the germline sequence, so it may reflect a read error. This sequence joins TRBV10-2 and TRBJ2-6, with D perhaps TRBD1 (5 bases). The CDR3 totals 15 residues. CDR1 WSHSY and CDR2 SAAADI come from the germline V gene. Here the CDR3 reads CASSDPGSGANVMTF. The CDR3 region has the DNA TGCGCCAGCAGTGACCCCGGCTCTGGGGCCAACGTCATGACTTTC.

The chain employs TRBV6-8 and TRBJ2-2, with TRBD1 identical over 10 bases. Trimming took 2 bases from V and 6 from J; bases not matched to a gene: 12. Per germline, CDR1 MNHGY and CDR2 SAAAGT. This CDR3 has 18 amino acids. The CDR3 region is CASSYLSGQGVSAGELFF. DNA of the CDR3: TGTGCCAGCAGTTACCTCAGCGGACAGGGGGTATCGGCCGGGGAGCTGTTTTTT.

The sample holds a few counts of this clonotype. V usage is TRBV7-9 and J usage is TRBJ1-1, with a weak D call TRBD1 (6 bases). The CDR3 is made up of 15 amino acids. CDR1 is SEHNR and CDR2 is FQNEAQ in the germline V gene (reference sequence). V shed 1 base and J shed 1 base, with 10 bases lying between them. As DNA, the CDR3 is TGTGCCAGCAGCTTAGAAGGGACAAAGAACACTGAAGCTTTCTTT. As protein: CASSLEGTKNTEAFF.

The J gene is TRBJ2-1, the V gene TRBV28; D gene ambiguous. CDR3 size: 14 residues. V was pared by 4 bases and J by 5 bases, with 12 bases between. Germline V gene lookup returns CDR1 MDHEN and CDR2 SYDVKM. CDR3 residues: CASSSPSINNEQFF. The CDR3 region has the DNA TGTGCCAGCAGTTCACCCTCTATTAACAATGAGCAGTTCTTC.

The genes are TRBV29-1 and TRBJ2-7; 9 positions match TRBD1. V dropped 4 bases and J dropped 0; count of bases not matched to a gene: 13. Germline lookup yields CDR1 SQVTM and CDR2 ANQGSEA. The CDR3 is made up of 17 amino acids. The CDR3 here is CSVGGSGQGPLSYEQYF. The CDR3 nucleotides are TGCAGCGTTGGGGGGTCGGGACAGGGACCCCTCTCCTACGAGCAGTACTTC.

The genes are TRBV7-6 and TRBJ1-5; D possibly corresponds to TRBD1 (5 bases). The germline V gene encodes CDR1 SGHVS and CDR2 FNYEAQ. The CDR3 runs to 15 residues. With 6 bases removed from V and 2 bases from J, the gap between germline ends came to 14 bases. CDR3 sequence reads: CASSSGFGRNQPQHF. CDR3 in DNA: TGTGCCAGCAGTTCAGGGTTTGGGCGCAATCAGCCCCAGCATTTT.

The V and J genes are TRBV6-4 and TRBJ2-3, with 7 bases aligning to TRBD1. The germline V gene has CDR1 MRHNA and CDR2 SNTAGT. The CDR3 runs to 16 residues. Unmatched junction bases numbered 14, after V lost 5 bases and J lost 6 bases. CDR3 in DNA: TGTGCCAGCAGTTCCCTCGACAGGGCGCCGCGGGATACGCAGTATTTT. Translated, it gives CASSSLDRAPRDTQYF.

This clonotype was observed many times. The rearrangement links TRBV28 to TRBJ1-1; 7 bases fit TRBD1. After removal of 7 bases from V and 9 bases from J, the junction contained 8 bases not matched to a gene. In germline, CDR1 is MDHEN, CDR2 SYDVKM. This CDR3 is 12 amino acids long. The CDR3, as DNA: TGTGCCAGCACGCTCTTACAGGGGCAAGCTTTCTTT. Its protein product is CASTLLQGQAFF.

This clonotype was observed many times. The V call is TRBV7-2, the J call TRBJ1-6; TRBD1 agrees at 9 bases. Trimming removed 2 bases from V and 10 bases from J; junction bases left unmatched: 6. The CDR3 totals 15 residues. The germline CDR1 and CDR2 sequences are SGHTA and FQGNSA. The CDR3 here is CASSLRTGARSPLHF. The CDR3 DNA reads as TGTGCCAGCAGCTTACGGACAGGGGCGCGGTCACCCCTCCACTTT. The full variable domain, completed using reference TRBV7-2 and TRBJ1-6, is GAGVSQSPSNKVTEKGKDVELRCDPISGHTALYWYRQSLGQGLEFLIYFQGNSAPDKSGLPSDRFSAERTGGSVSTLTIQRTQQEDSAVYLCASSLRTGARSPLHFGNGTRLTVT.

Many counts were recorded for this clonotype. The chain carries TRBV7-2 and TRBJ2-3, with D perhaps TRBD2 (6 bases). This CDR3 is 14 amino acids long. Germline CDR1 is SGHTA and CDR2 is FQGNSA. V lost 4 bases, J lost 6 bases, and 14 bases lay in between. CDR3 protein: CASSSTRGRDTQYF. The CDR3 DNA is TGTGCCAGCAGCTCTACGCGGGGTCGGGATACGCAGTATTTT.

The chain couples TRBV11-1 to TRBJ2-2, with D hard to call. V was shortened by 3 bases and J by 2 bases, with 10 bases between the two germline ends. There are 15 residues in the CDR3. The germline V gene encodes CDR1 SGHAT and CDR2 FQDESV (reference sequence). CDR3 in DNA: TGTGCCAGCAGCTTTTCCAGGTCAAACACCGGGGAGCTGTTTTTT. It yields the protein CASSFSRSNTGELFF.

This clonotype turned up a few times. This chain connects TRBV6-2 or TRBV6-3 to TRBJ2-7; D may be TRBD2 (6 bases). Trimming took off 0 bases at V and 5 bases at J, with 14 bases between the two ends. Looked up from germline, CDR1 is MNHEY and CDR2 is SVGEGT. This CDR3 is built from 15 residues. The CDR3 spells CASSYSDSGLNEQYF. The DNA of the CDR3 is TGTGCCAGCAGTTACTCCGACAGCGGGCTAAACGAGCAGTACTTC.

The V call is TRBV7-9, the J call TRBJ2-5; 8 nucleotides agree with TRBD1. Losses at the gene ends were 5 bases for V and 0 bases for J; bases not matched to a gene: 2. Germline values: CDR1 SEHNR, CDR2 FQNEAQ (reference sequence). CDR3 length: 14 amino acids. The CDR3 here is CASSEDRDQETQYF. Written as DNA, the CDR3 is TGTGCCAGCAGCGAGGACAGGGACCAAGAGACCCAGTACTTC.

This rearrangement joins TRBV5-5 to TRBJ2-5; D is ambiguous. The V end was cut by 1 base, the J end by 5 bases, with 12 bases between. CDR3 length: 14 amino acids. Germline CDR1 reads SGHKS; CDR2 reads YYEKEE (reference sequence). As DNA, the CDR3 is TGTGCCAGCAGCTTGTCTAGAGGTCGTGAGACCCAGTACTTC. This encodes CASSLSRGRETQYF.

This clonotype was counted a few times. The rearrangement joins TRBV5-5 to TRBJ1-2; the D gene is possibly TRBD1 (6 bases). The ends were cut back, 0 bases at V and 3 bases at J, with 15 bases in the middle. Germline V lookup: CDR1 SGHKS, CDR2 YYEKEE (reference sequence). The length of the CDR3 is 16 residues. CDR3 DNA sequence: TGTGCCAGCAGCTTGGTGCCAGGGACACTGGACTATGGCTACACCTTC. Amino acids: CASSLVPGTLDYGYTF.

The CDR3 DNA sequence: TGTGCCAGCAGTTACTGGGCTAGCGGGAAACAAGAGACCCAGTACTTC. The encoded protein is CASSYWASGKQETQYF. The chain has TRBV6-5 and TRBJ2-5; TRBD2 aligns across 9 bases. V shed 1 base, J shed 2 bases, and the junction held 5 bases outside the gene matches. The CDR3 contains 16 residues. The germline CDR1 and CDR2 sequences are MNHEY and SVGAGI.

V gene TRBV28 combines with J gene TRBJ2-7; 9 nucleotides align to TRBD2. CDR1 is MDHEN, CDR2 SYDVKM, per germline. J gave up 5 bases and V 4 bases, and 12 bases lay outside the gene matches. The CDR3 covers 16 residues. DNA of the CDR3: TGTGCCAGCAGTTCTTCCGGCGCGGGGGGGCCCGACGAGCAGTACTTC. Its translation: CASSSSGAGGPDEQYF.

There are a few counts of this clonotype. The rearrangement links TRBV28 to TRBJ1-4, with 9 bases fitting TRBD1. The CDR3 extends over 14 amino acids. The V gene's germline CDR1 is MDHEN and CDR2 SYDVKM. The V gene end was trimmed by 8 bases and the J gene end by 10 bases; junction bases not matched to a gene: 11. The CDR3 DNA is TGTGCCAGCCTCTCCGGGACAGGGCGGGGAAAACTGTTTTTT. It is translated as CASLSGTGRGKLFF. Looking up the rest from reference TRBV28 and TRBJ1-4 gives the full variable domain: DVKVTQSSRYLVKRTGEKVFLECVQDMDHENMFWYRQDPGLGLRLIYFSYDVKMKEKGDIPEGYSVSREKKERFSLILESASTNQTSMYLCASLSGTGRGKLFFGSGTQLSVL.

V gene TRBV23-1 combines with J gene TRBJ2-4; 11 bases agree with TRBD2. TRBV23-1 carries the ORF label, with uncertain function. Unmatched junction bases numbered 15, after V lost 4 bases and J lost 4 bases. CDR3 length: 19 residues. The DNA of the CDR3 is TGCGCCAGCAGTCTTCCGGGACTAGCGGAACCCACACCGAAAAACATTCAGTACTTC. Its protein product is CASSLPGLAEPTPKNIQYF.

CDR3 coding DNA: TGTGCCAGCAGTTCAGGGGTGAGGGGCGAGCAGTACTTC. As protein: CASSSGVRGEQYF. The rearrangement uses TRBV6-5 and TRBJ2-7; tentative D call: TRBD1 (6 bases). V was pared by 4 bases and J by 6 bases, with 13 bases between. Germline lookup yields CDR1 MNHEY and CDR2 SVGAGI. The CDR3 covers 13 residues.

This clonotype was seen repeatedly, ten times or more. CDR3 in amino acids: CASSEGLAGGVEQYF. The CDR3 DNA sequence: TGTGCCAGCAGCGAGGGACTAGCGGGGGGTGTCGAGCAGTACTTC. The chain links TRBV7-8 to TRBJ2-7; 15 nucleotides line up with TRBD2. The germline gives CDR1 SGHVS, CDR2 FQNEAQ. V lost 5 bases, J lost 6 bases, and 5 bases stayed unmatched. This CDR3 spans 15 amino acids.

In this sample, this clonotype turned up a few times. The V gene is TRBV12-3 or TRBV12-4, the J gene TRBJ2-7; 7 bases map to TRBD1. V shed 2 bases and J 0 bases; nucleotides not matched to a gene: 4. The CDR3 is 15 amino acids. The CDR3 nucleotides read TGTGCCAGCAGTTTACGACAGGGTTTCTCCTACGAGCAGTACTTC. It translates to CASSLRQGFSYEQYF.

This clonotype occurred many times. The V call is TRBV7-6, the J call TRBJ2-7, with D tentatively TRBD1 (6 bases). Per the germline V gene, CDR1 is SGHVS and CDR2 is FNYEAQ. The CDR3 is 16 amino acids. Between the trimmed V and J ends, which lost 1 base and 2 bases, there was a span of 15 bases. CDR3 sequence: CASSLDTGRRAYEQYF. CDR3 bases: TGTGCCAGCAGCTTAGACACAGGGCGCAGAGCCTACGAGCAGTACTTC.

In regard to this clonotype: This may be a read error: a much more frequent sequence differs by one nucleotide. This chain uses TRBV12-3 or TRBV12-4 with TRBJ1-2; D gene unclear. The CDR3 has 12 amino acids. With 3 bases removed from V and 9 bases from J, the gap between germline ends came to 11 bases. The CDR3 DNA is TGTGCCAGCAGTTTGTCCATCAAGTGCTACACCTTC. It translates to CASSLSIKCYTF.

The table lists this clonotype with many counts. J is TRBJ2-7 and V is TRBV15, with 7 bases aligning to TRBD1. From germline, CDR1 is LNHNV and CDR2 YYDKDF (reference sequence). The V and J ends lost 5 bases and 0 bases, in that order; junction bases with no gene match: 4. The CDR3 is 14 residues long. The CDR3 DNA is TGTGCCACCAGCCGGGACAGAACCTCCTACGAGCAGTACTTC. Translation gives CATSRDRTSYEQYF. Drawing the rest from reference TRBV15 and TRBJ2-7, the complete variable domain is DAMVIQNPRYQVTQFGKPVTLSCSQTLNHNVMYWYQQKSSQAPKLLFHYYDKDFNNEADTPDNFQSRRPNTSFCFLDIRSPGLGDTAMYLCATSRDRTSYEQYFGPGTRLTVT.